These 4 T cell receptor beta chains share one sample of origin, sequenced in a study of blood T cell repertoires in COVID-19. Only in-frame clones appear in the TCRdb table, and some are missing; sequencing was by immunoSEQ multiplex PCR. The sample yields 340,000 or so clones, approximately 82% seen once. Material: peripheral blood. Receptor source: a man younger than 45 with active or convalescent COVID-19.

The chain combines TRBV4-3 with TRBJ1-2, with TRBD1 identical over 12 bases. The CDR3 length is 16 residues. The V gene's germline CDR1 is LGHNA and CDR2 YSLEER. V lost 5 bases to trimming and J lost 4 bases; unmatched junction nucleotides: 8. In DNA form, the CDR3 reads TGCGCCAGCAGCTTCTCCGGGACAGGGGGCACCTATGGCTACACCTTC. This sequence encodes CASSFSGTGGTYGYTF.

CDR3 region: CATSSWGGGETQYF. CDR3 bases: TGTGCCACCAGCAGCTGGGGGGGAGGAGAGACCCAGTACTTC. V is TRBV15 and J is TRBJ2-5, with 7 bases matching TRBD2. CDR3 length: 14 residues. Germline V gene lookup returns CDR1 LNHNV and CDR2 YYDKDF (reference sequence). With 3 bases clipped from V and 4 bases from J, the junction kept 5 bases outside the gene matches.

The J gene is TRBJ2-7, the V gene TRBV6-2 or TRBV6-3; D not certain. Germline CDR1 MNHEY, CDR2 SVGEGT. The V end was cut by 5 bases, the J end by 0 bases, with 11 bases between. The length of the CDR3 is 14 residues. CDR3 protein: CASSTTVSSYEQYF. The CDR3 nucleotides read TGTGCCAGCAGTACCACAGTAAGCTCCTACGAGCAGTACTTC.

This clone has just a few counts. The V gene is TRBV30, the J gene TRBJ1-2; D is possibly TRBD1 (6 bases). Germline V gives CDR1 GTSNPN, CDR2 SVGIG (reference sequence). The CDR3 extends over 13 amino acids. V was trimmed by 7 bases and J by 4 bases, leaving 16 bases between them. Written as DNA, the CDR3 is TGTGCCTCTGCCCAGGGGCTCACCTATGGCTACACCTTC. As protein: CASAQGLTYGYTF. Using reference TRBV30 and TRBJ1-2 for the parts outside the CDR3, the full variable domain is SQTIHQWPATLVQPVGSPLSLECTVEGTSNPNLYWYRQAAGRGLQLLFYSVGIGQISSEVPQNLSASRPQDRQFILSSKKLLLSDSGFYLCASAQGLTYGYTFGSGTRLTVV.